This T cell receptor beta chain appears in the sequencing data of a study of technical replicates of blood from a few donors. CDR1 and CDR2 (germline): LNHDA, SQIVND (reference sequence). V was clipped by 5 bases and J by 0 bases; unmatched bases: 4. The length of the CDR3 is 15 residues. The repertoire was sequenced with immunoSEQ multiplex PCR; TCRdb's copy has only in-frame clones and lacks some. The sample carries roughly 69,000 clones, 95% to 97% recorded once. Specimen: T cells isolated from PBMCs. This clonotype originated in a human donor in good health. The rearrangement joins TRBV19 to TRBJ2-7; 10 bases map to TRBD2. The CDR3 nucleotides read TGTGCCAGTAGTCCAAGGACTAGCGGCTCCTACGAGCAGTACTTC. This gives the protein CASSPRTSGSYEQYF.